These 16 T cell receptor beta chains were all obtained from the same sample, sequenced in a study of prognosis after radiotherapy for stage I lung cancer. Multiplex PCR in two rounds served to amplify TCR beta CDR3 from genomic DNA. Amplification in first-round PCR relied on primers specific to each TRBV and TRBJ gene. TCRdb reprocessed the multiplex PCR reads with MiXCR, giving one entry per CDR3 protein. This table holds about 24,000 distinct CDR3 sequences, about 40% found once. The sample here was PBMCs, taken before or after stereotactic body radiation therapy (not recorded which). The source of these receptors is a donor over 45 with non-small cell lung cancer.

This sequence joins TRBV11-3 and TRBJ2-7; D possibly corresponds to TRBD2 (6 bases). V was clipped by 5 bases and J by 4 bases, with 24 bases between them. The germline V gene encodes CDR1 SGHNT and CDR2 YENEEA. This CDR3 comprises 17 residues. The CDR3 is CASSRPPIAVLGYEQYF. The CDR3 DNA is TGTGCCAGCAGCCGACCTCCTATAGCGGTATTGGGGTACGAGCAGTACTTC.

As regards this clonotype: At one end the junction does not follow the germline gene, possibly because of a read error. The chain is built from TRBV12-3 or TRBV12-4 and TRBJ2-7; tentatively, D is TRBD1 (5 bases). The CDR3 extends over 13 amino acids. CDR3 sequence reads: CASRARGTYEQYF. The DNA for the CDR3 is TGTGCAAGCAGAGCTAGGGGAACCTACGAGCAGTACTTC.

As to this clonotype: One junction end does not reproduce the germline sequence, and a read error may be involved. The V and J genes are TRBV27 and TRBJ2-3, with TRBD2 matching 12 bases. Germline V CDR1 and CDR2: MNHEY, SMNVEV (reference sequence). This CDR3 is 17 amino acids long. In DNA form, the CDR3 reads TGTGCCATCAGTCGCCCGACTAGCGGGAGATGGGCAGATACGCAGTATTTT. Its protein is CAISRPTSGRWADTQYF.

Remarks on this clonotype: One junction end does not reproduce the germline sequence, and a read error may be involved. This sequence joins TRBV27 and TRBJ2-6, with 7 bases fitting TRBD1. The CDR3 has 18 amino acids. Germline lookup yields CDR1 MNHEY and CDR2 SMNVEV (reference sequence). The CDR3 coding sequence is TGTGCCAGCGCCGGGACAGACGTTTTTTACTCTGGGGCCAACGTTCTGACTTTC. It codes for CASAGTDVFYSGANVLTF.

In regard to this clonotype: A far larger clone is off by one base, so a read error is likely. This chain joins TRBV6-4 and TRBJ2-7; a weak D match, TRBD1 (6 bases). The CDR3 contains 15 residues. The germline V and J ends were trimmed by 6 bases and 2 bases, with 17 bases remaining between them. Germline CDR1 and CDR2: MRHNA and SNTAGT. CDR3 amino acids: CASSLSGTCTYEQYF. The CDR3 DNA reads as TGTGCCAGCAGCCTATCCGGGACATGCACCTACGAGCAGTACTTC.

This clonotype occurred many times. The chain employs TRBV7-6 and TRBJ2-1, with TRBD1 matching 10 bases. V lost 5 bases and J lost 8; bases outside the gene matches: 9. From germline, CDR1 is SGHVS and CDR2 FNYEAQ. This CDR3 spans 15 amino acids. In nucleotides, the CDR3 is TGTGCCAGCAGCCCTCGGACAGGGGGTGGACATGAGCAGTTCTTC. Protein sequence: CASSPRTGGGHEQFF.

This clonotype was detected a few times. A read error may explain this, as a much larger clone is one base away. The chain recombines TRBV7-2 with TRBJ2-7; 10 bases agree with TRBD2. CDR1 is SGHTA, CDR2 FQGNSA, per germline. J lost 6 bases, V lost 3 bases, and 20 bases had no gene match. This CDR3 is built from 19 residues. DNA of the CDR3: TGTGCCAGCAGCTTCCCTAGGGCTAGCGGGAGTTCGGGGGCCCGCGAGCAGTACTTC. Translation: CASSFPRASGSSGAREQYF.

This clonotype came up many times. The junction does not match germline at one end; this may be a read error. The chain employs TRBV28 and TRBJ1-2, with 7 bases that match TRBD1. CDR1 and CDR2 (germline): MDHEN, SYDVKM. CDR3 length equals 11 residues. CDR3 DNA: TGTGTCAGCGAGGGGGCAGATGGCTACACCTTC. Translating gives CVSEGADGYTF.

The chain carries TRBV19 and TRBJ1-1; 9 bases are shared with TRBD1. Germline CDR1 reads LNHDA; CDR2 reads SQIVND (reference sequence). V lost 6 bases to trimming and J lost 11 bases; unmatched junction nucleotides: 13. There are 14 residues in the CDR3. The CDR3 region is CASSPPTGGLLAFF. The CDR3 DNA follows: TGTGCCAGTAGCCCGCCGACAGGGGGATTGTTGGCTTTCTTT.

This clonotype was observed at least ten times. The chain is built from TRBV19 and TRBJ1-2; 11 bases line up with TRBD1. Trimming at V came to 5 bases and at J to 3 bases, leaving 5 bases not matched to a gene. The germline gives CDR1 LNHDA, CDR2 SQIVND (reference sequence). This CDR3 comprises 15 residues. The CDR3 region is CASSLGQGAYYGYTF. CDR3 in DNA: TGTGCCAGTAGTCTTGGACAGGGGGCTTACTATGGCTACACCTTC.

By share, this clonotype counts as medium-sized. V gene TRBV20-1 combines with J gene TRBJ2-3; 11 bases align to TRBD2. The length of the CDR3 is 14 residues. Per the germline V gene, CDR1 is DFQATT and CDR2 is SNEGSKA (reference sequence). V gave up 6 bases and J gave up 4 bases; unmatched junction bases: 6. CDR3 loop: CSAAGLADSDTQYF. As DNA, the CDR3 is TGCAGTGCCGCGGGACTAGCGGACTCAGATACGCAGTATTTT.

This clonotype showed up just once. The junction departs from germline at one end; a sequencing error may be responsible. The DNA for the CDR3 is TGTGCCACCAGGGTACTAGCGGGAGGAGATGATCAGTTCTTC. This translates into CATRVLAGGDDQFF. The chain joins TRBV24-1 to TRBJ2-1; 12 nucleotides agree with TRBD2. In germline, CDR1 is KGHDR, CDR2 SFDVKD. CDR3 length: 14 residues.

This rearrangement joins TRBV6-1 to TRBJ2-2; maybe TRBD2 (6 bases). Germline CDR1 MNHNS, CDR2 SASEGT. The CDR3 runs 15 residues. V was trimmed by 4 bases and J by 1 base, leaving 10 bases between them. CDR3 in amino acids: CASSAQRVNTGELFF. CDR3 nucleotides: TGTGCCAGCAGTGCCCAGCGGGTGAACACCGGGGAGCTGTTTTTT.

This clonotype was seen many times. The chain joins TRBV7-8 to TRBJ1-3, with D unclear. The CDR3 is 13 residues long. The germline V gene encodes CDR1 SGHVS and CDR2 FQNEAQ. The V and J ends lost 4 bases and 3 bases respectively, with 7 bases between them. The CDR3 DNA reads TGTGCCAGCAGCTCCTCCCTTGGAAACACCATATATTTT. Translating gives CASSSSLGNTIYF.

This clonotype was seen ten or more times. The CDR3 DNA sequence: TGTGCCAGCAGTTACCTGAGTCTGAACAATGAGCAGTTCTTC. This gives the protein CASSYLSLNNEQFF. The rearrangement joins TRBV6-5 to TRBJ2-1; D gene ambiguous. Looked up from germline, CDR1 is MNHEY and CDR2 is SVGAGI. CDR3 length equals 14 residues. V was cut by 2 bases and J by 5 bases, with 10 bases left in between.

The chain recombines TRBV2 with TRBJ2-7, with 7 bases aligning to TRBD1. With V trimmed by 1 base and J by 2 bases, 2 bases remained unmatched. This CDR3 has 14 residues. Per the germline V gene, CDR1 is SNHLY and CDR2 is FYNNEI. DNA for the CDR3: TGTGCCAGCAGTGAAGAGGACAGGACCTACGAGCAGTACTTC. Protein: CASSEEDRTYEQYF.